This T cell receptor beta chain was sequenced in a study of cytomegalovirus exposure and HLA in healthy donors. Study-level points and caveats: Accurate prediction of HLA-A and HLA-B alleles (for most subjects) was reportedly achieved from TCR beta sequences.

Regarding this clone: Its antigen is undetermined.

Vbeta (60) and Jbeta (13) primers were used in the PCR. The repertoire was sequenced with immunoSEQ multiplex PCR; TCRdb's copy has only in-frame clones and lacks some. The sample includes tens of thousands of clones, approximately 75% of them seen just once. This receptor was taken from a middle-aged woman in good health and CMV-seropositive. The sample taken for sequencing was PBMCs.

The CDR3 is CASSSRQNTEAFF. CDR3 coding DNA: TGTGCCAGCAGCTCCCGACAGAACACTGAAGCTTTCTTT. V gene TRBV7-2 combines with J gene TRBJ1-1; D unclear. The CDR3 is 13 amino acids. The ends were cut back, 4 bases at V and 1 base at J, with 7 bases in the middle. Germline loops: CDR1 SGHTA, CDR2 FQGNSA.